This T cell receptor beta chain was obtained from a study of T cell changes during pregnancy in multiple sclerosis. Some clones are missing from TCRdb's copy, which holds only in-frame ones; the method was immunoSEQ multiplex PCR. The sample gives about 36,000 clones, around 93% of which show up once; roughly 0.41% is in the top ten. The CDR3 has 14 amino acids. In germline, CDR1 is SGHRS, CDR2 YFSETQ. J gave up 12 bases and V 2 bases, and 10 bases lay outside the gene matches. This chain uses TRBV5-1 with TRBJ1-2, with TRBD1 matching over 10 bases. The receptor comes from a female donor with multiple sclerosis, enrolled in a pregnancy study. Material: CD4+ T cells from peripheral blood mononuclear cells, obtained in the first trimester of pregnancy. The CDR3 loop is CASSLSGTGDFDTF. The CDR3 bases are TGCGCCAGCAGCTTATCCGGGACAGGGGATTTCGACACCTTC.